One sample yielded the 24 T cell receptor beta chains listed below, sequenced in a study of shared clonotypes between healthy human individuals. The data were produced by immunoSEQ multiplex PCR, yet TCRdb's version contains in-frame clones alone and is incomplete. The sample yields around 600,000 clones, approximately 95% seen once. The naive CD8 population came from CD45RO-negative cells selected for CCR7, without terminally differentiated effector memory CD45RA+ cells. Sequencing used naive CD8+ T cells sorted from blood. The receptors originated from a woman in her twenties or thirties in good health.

The CDR3 region is CASGPIGGFHEQYF. In nucleotides, the CDR3 is TGTGCCAGCGGGCCCATTGGGGGGTTCCACGAGCAGTACTTC. The chain carries TRBV27 and TRBJ2-7; a weak D match, TRBD2 (6 bases). Trimming left V 8 bases short and J 5 bases short, with 19 bases between. The germline CDR1 and CDR2 sequences are MNHEY and SMNVEV (reference sequence). The CDR3 is made up of 14 amino acids.

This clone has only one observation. CDR3: CASSLGSEGWKANVLTF. In DNA, the CDR3 is TGTGCCAGCAGCTTAGGCTCCGAAGGATGGAAGGCCAACGTCCTGACTTTC. The chain employs TRBV7-9 and TRBJ2-6; no definite D call. CDR1 is SEHNR and CDR2 is FQNEAQ in the germline V gene (reference sequence). This CDR3 contains 17 residues. V shed 1 base and J shed 6 bases, with 16 bases lying between them.

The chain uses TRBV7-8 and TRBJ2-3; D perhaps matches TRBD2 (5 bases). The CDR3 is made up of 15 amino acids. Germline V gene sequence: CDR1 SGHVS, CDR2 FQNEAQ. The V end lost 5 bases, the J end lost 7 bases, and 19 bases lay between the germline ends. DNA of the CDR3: TGTGCCAGCAGCGAGTCCGTCGGGATATGGAATACGCAGTATTTT. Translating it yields CASSESVGIWNTQYF.

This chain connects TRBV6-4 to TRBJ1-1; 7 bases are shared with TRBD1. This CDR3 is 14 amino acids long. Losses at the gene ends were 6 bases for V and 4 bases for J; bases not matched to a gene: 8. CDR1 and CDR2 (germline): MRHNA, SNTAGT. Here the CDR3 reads CASRETGRATEAFF. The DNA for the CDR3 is TGTGCCAGCAGAGAGACAGGGCGTGCCACTGAAGCTTTCTTT.

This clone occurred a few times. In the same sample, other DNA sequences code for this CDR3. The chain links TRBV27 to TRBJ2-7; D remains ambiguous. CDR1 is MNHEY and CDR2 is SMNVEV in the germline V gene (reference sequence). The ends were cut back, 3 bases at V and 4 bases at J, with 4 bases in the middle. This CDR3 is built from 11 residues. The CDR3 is CASSFGYEQYF. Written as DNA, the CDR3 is TGTGCCAGCAGTTTTGGTTACGAGCAGTACTTC.

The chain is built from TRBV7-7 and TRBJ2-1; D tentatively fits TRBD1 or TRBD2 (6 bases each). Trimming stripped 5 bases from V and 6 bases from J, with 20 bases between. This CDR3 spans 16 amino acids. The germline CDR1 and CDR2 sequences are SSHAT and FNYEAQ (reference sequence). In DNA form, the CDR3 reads TGTGCCAGCAGCCCCTATCCGGGGGCCAGGGGCAATGAGCAGTTCTTC. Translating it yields CASSPYPGARGNEQFF. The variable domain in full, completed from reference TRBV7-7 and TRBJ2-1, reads GAGVSQSPRYKVTKRGQDVTLRCDPISSHATLYWYQQALGQGPEFLTYFNYEAQPDKSGLPSDRFSAERPEGSISTLTIQRTEQRDSAMYRCASSPYPGARGNEQFFGPGTRLTVL.

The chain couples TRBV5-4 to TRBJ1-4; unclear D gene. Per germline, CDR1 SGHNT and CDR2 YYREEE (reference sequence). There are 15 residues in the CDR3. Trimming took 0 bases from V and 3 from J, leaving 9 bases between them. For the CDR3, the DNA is TGTGCCAGCAGCTTGGGCCAAGGGCCTAATGAAAAACTGTTTTTT. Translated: CASSLGQGPNEKLFF.

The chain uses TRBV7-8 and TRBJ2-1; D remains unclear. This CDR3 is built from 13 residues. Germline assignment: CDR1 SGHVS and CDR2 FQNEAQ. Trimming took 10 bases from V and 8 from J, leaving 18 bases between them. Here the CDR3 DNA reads TGTGCCAATTCCCCCCCAGAACTCCATGAGCAGTTCTTC. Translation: CANSPPELHEQFF.

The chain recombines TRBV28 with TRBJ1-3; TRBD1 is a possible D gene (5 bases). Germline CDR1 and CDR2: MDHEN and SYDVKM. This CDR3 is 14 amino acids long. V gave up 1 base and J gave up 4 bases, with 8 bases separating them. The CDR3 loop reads CASSLYGDGNTIYF. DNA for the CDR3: TGTGCCAGCAGTTTATATGGGGACGGAAACACCATATATTTT.

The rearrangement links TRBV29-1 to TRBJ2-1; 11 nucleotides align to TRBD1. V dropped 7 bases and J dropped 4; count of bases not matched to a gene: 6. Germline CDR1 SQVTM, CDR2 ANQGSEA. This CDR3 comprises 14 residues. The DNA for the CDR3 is TGCAGCGGTACCGGGACAGGGGGTTACAATGAGCAGTTCTTC. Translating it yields CSGTGTGGYNEQFF.

The DNA of the CDR3 is TGTGCCTGGAGTGAAGCCTGGGGACACCAAGAGACCCAGTACTTC. Residues: CAWSEAWGHQETQYF. The chain joins TRBV30 to TRBJ2-5, with D perhaps being TRBD1 or TRBD2 (5 bases each). This CDR3 is built from 15 residues. Trimming took off 1 base at V and 0 bases at J, with 12 bases between the two ends. The germline gives CDR1 GTSNPN, CDR2 SVGIG (reference sequence).

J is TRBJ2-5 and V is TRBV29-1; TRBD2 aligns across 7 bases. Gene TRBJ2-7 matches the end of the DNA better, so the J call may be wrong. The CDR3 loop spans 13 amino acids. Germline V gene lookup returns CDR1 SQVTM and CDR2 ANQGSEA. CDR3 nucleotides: TGCAGCGTTGTGGGGGGGATAGCCTACGAGCAGTACTTC. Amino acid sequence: CSVVGGIAYEQYF.

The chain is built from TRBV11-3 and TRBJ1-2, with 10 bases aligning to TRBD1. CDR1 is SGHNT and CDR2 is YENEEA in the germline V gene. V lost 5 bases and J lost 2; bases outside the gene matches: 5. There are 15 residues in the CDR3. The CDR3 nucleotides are TGTGCCAGCAGCGCGATGGACAGGGGGAACTATGGCTACACCTTC. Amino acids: CASSAMDRGNYGYTF.

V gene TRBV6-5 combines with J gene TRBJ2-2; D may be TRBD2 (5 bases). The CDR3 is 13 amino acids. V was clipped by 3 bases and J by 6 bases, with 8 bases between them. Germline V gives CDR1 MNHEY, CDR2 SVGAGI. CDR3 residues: CASSYEGSGELFF. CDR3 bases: TGTGCCAGCAGTTATGAGGGATCCGGGGAGCTGTTTTTT.

CDR3 protein: CASSLGRGGQPQHF. CDR3 nucleotides: TGTGCCAGCAGTTTAGGCCGGGGGGGTCAGCCCCAGCATTTT. The J gene is TRBJ1-5, the V gene TRBV28, with TRBD1 as a possible D gene (5 bases). Trimming cost V 2 bases and J 6 bases, with 11 bases left between them. Germline lookup yields CDR1 MDHEN and CDR2 SYDVKM. The CDR3 has 14 residues.

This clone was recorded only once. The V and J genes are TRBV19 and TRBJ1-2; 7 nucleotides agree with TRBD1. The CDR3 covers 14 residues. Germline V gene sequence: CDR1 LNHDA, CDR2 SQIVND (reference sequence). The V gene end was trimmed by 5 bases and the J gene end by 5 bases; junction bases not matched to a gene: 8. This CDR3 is CASSPQGQVYGYTF. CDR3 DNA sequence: TGTGCCAGTAGTCCCCAAGGACAGGTGTATGGCTACACCTTC. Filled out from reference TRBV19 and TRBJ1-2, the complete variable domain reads DGGITQSPKYLFRKEGQNVTLSCEQNLNHDAMYWYRQDPGQGLRLIYYSQIVNDFQKGDIAEGYSVSREKKESFPLTVTSAQKNPTAFYLCASSPQGQVYGYTFGSGTRLTVV.

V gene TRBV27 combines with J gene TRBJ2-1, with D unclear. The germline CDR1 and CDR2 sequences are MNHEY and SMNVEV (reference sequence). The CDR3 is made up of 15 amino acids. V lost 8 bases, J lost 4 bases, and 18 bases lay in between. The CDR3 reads CASRFEGRPYNEQFF. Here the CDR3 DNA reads TGTGCCAGCCGGTTCGAAGGACGGCCTTACAATGAGCAGTTCTTC.

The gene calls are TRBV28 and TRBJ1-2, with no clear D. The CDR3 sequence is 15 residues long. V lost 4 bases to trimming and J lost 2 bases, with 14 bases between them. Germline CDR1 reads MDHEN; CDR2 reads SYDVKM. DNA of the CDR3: TGTGCCAGCAGTTCCAGGCTAACCCCGAACTATGGCTACACCTTC. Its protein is CASSSRLTPNYGYTF.

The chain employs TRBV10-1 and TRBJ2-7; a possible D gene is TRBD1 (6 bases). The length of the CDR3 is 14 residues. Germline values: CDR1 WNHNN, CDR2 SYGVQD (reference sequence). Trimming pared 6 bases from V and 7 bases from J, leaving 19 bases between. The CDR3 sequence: CASRTPRGPREQYF. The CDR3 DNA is TGCGCCAGCAGGACACCCAGGGGTCCTCGGGAGCAGTACTTC.

The CDR3 DNA sequence: TGCGCCAGCAGTGAAGGAGAGGAGCAGTACTTC. Protein sequence: CASSEGEEQYF. V and J are TRBV10-2 and TRBJ2-7; the D is unclear. V shed 3 bases and J shed 7 bases, with 7 bases lying between them. The germline V gene has CDR1 WSHSY and CDR2 SAAADI. The CDR3 spans 11 residues.

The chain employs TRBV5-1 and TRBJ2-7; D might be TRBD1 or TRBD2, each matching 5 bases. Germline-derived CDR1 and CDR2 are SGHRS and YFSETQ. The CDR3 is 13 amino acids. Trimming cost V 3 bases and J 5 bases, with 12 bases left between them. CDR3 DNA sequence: TGCGCCAGCAGCTGGCTGAGGGGCGACGAGCAGTACTTC. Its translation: CASSWLRGDEQYF.

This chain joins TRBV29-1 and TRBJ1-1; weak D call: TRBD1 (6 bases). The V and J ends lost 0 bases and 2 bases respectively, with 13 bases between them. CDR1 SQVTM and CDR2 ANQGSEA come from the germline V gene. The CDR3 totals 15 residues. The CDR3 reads CSVEDPEGVNTEAFF. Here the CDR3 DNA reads TGCAGCGTTGAAGATCCGGAGGGGGTAAACACTGAAGCTTTCTTT.

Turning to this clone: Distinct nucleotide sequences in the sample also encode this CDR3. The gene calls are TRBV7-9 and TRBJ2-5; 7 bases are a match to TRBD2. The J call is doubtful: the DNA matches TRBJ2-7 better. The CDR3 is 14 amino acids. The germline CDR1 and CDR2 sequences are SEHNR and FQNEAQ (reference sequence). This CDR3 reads CASSFSGGSYEQYF. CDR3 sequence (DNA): TGTGCCAGCAGCTTTTCGGGGGGTTCCTACGAGCAGTACTTC.

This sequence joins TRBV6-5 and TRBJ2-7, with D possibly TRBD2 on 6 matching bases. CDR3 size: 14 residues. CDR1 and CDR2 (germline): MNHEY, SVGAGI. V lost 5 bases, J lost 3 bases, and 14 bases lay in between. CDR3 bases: TGTGCCAGCAGTACCTTAAGACTAGACTACGAGCAGTACTTC. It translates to CASSTLRLDYEQYF.